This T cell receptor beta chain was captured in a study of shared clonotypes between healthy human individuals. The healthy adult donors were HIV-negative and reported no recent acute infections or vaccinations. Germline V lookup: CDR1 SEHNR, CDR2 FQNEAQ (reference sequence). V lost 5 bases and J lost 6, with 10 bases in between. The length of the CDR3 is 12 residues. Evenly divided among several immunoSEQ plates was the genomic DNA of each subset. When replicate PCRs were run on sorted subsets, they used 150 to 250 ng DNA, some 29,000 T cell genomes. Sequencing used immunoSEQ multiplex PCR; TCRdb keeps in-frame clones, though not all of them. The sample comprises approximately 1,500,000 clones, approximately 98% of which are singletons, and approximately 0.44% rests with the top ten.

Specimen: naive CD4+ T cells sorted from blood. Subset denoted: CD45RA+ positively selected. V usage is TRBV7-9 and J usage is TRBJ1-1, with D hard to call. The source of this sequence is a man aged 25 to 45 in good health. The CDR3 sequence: CASSRDLAEAFF. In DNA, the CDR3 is TGTGCCAGCAGCCGAGACTTGGCTGAAGCTTTCTTT.